What follows are 18 T cell receptor beta chains derived from one specimen sequenced in a study of blood T cell repertoires in COVID-19. Clones were read by immunoSEQ multiplex PCR, and TCRdb kept only the in-frame ones, dropping some. The sample has about 250,000 clones; around 85% are singletons. Input material: peripheral blood. The receptor set was obtained from a man at least 80 years old with acute or convalescent COVID-19.

The chain uses TRBV24-1 and TRBJ2-2, with TRBD1 matching 9 bases. J gave up 6 bases and V 9 bases, and 7 bases lay outside the gene matches. The V gene's germline CDR1 is KGHDR and CDR2 SFDVKD. The length of the CDR3 is 14 residues. The CDR3 loop reads CATSGTGRAGELFF. CDR3 in DNA: TGTGCCACCTCTGGGACAGGGAGGGCCGGGGAGCTGTTTTTT.

The chain links TRBV5-4 to TRBJ2-1; 8 bases agree with TRBD1. Trimming cost V 0 bases and J 7 bases; bases outside gene matches: 6. Germline V gene data show CDR1 as SGHNT and CDR2 as YYREEE (reference sequence). The CDR3 sequence is 15 residues long. CDR3 DNA: TGTGCCAGCAGCTTGGTGACAGGGGCCTTTAATGAGCAGTTCTTC. This sequence encodes CASSLVTGAFNEQFF.

On this clone itself: Other DNA variants within this sample encode the same CDR3. The V call is TRBV5-6, the J call TRBJ1-5; 7 positions match TRBD1. This CDR3 spans 15 amino acids. Germline CDR1 and CDR2: SGHDT and YYEEEE. V was clipped by 0 bases and J by 3 bases; unmatched bases: 3. The CDR3 here is CASSLGQGVNQPQHF. In DNA, the CDR3 is TGTGCCAGCAGCTTGGGTCAGGGGGTCAATCAGCCCCAGCATTTT.

The sample holds one count of this clone. The rearrangement links TRBV7-9 to TRBJ2-3; 11 positions match TRBD1. The ends lost 4 bases at V and 3 bases at J; junction bases unmatched: 3. CDR3 size: 15 residues. Per germline, CDR1 SEHNR and CDR2 FQNEAQ (reference sequence). Here the CDR3 DNA reads TGTGCCAGCAGCTGGGACAGGGGGGAGACAGATACGCAGTATTTT. It is translated as CASSWDRGETDTQYF.

This chain uses TRBV28 with TRBJ1-6; possibly TRBD1 for D (6 bases). Between the trimmed V and J ends, which lost 2 bases and 10 bases, there was a span of 15 bases. The V gene's germline CDR1 is MDHEN and CDR2 SYDVKM. The length of the CDR3 is 15 residues. The CDR3 region is CASSLPGVVGSPLHF. CDR3 nucleotides: TGTGCCAGCAGTTTACCAGGGGTTGTTGGGTCACCCCTCCACTTT.

The chain has TRBV7-2 and TRBJ2-1; weak D call: TRBD2 (5 bases). The CDR3 has 15 amino acids. CDR1 is SGHTA, CDR2 FQGNSA, per germline. Trimming shortened V by 5 bases and J by 0 bases, and 11 bases separated the two germline ends. CDR3 coding DNA: TGTGCCAGCAGCCCCGGGGTGGTCTCCTACAATGAGCAGTTCTTC. Amino acids: CASSPGVVSYNEQFF. The full variable domain, with the rest looked up from reference TRBV7-2 and TRBJ2-1, is GAGVSQSPSNKVTEKGKDVELRCDPISGHTALYWYRQSLGQGLEFLIYFQGNSAPDKSGLPSDRFSAERTGGSVSTLTIQRTQQEDSAVYLCASSPGVVSYNEQFFGPGTRLTVL.

This chain links TRBV2 with TRBJ1-2; 7 bases align to TRBD1. J was trimmed by 10 bases and V by 4 bases; bases with no gene match: 6. This CDR3 has 12 amino acids. Germline values: CDR1 SNHLY, CDR2 FYNNEI. DNA of the CDR3: TGTGCCAGCAGTGTAACAGGGGACCTCTACACCTTC. It encodes CASSVTGDLYTF. The full variable domain, with the rest looked up from reference TRBV2 and TRBJ1-2, is EPEVTQTPSHQVTQMGQEVILRCVPISNHLYFYWYRQILGQKVEFLVSFYNNEISEKSEIFDDQFSVERPDGSNFTLKIRSTKLEDSAMYFCASSVTGDLYTFGSGTRLTVV.

This clone was recorded a few times. This rearrangement joins TRBV18 to TRBJ1-1; weak D call: TRBD1 (6 bases). V was trimmed by 4 bases and J by 1 base, leaving 10 bases between them. In germline, CDR1 is KGHSH, CDR2 LQKENI. This CDR3 spans 14 amino acids. CDR3 sequence: CASSRRTENTEAFF. In DNA, the CDR3 is TGTGCCAGCTCACGAAGGACAGAGAACACTGAAGCTTTCTTT.

The chain employs TRBV5-1 and TRBJ1-2; D perhaps matches TRBD1 (6 bases). CDR3 size: 12 residues. Per the germline V gene, CDR1 is SGHRS and CDR2 is YFSETQ. V gave up 3 bases and J gave up 8 bases, with 11 bases separating them. The CDR3, as DNA: TGCGCCAGCAGCTCCCAGGGGAGCGGCTACACCTTC. Its protein is CASSSQGSGYTF.

This clone was observed once. The chain links TRBV27 to TRBJ1-1; D gene uncertain. Germline CDR1 reads MNHEY; CDR2 reads SMNVEV (reference sequence). The CDR3 length is 13 residues. Trimming left V 3 bases short and J 5 bases short, with 10 bases between. As DNA, the CDR3 is TGTGCCAGCAGTTTTATTGAGGGAACTGAAGCTTTCTTT. Translation gives CASSFIEGTEAFF.

A few counts support this clone. V is TRBV5-1 and J is TRBJ1-1; no clear D gene. This CDR3 spans 13 amino acids. The germline V gene has CDR1 SGHRS and CDR2 YFSETQ. V dropped 4 bases and J dropped 1 base, with 8 bases sitting between them. CDR3 loop: CASSLSQNTEAFF. CDR3 DNA: TGCGCCAGCAGCCTTAGTCAGAACACTGAAGCTTTCTTT. The full variable domain, completed using reference TRBV5-1 and TRBJ1-1, is KAGVTQTPRYLIKTRGQQVTLSCSPISGHRSVSWYQQTPGQGLQFLFEYFSETQRNKGNFPGRFSGRQFSNSRSEMNVSTLELGDSALYLCASSLSQNTEAFFGQGTRLTVV.

A note on this clone: Additional DNA sequences in this sample encode the identical CDR3. The chain joins TRBV6-5 to TRBJ1-6, with 10 bases matching TRBD1. The CDR3 is made up of 16 amino acids. J gave up 6 bases and V 0 bases, and 2 bases lay outside the gene matches. In germline, CDR1 is MNHEY, CDR2 SVGAGI. DNA for the CDR3: TGTGCCAGCAGTTACTCTGGGACAGGGGTTAATTCACCCCTCCACTTT. It yields the protein CASSYSGTGVNSPLHF.

The chain links TRBV5-1 to TRBJ2-7; 8 nucleotides align to TRBD1. The CDR3 length is 15 residues. V lost 0 bases, J lost 7 bases, and 9 bases stayed unmatched. Germline-derived CDR1 and CDR2 are SGHRS and YFSETQ. CDR3 nucleotide sequence: TGCGCCAGCAGCTTGGAAGGACAGGGTACGTGGGAGCAGTACTTC. Protein: CASSLEGQGTWEQYF.

In nucleotides, the CDR3 is TGTGCCAGCAGTGATCCAATCAGGGCCGGTGAAGCTTTCTTT. Its translation: CASSDPIRAGEAFF. V usage is TRBV25-1 and J usage is TRBJ1-1, with D perhaps TRBD1 (5 bases). The length of the CDR3 is 14 residues. The germline V gene has CDR1 MGHDK and CDR2 SYGVNS. V was pared by 3 bases and J by 7 bases, with 15 bases between.

V usage is TRBV6-5 and J usage is TRBJ2-6; D gene unclear. This CDR3 region has 14 residues. CDR1 MNHEY and CDR2 SVGAGI come from the germline V gene. V was pared by 2 bases and J by 0 bases, with 2 bases between. CDR3 DNA sequence: TGTGCCAGCAGTTACCTCTCTGGGGCCAACGTCCTGACTTTC. It is translated as CASSYLSGANVLTF.

This clone was observed a few times. The V and J genes are TRBV15 and TRBJ2-5, with 7 nucleotides matching TRBD2. From germline, CDR1 is LNHNV and CDR2 YYDKDF (reference sequence). This CDR3 spans 15 amino acids. V shed 3 bases, J shed 2 bases, and the junction held 6 bases outside the gene matches. The CDR3 DNA is TGTGCCACCAGCAGTCAGATGCGGGAGCAAGAGACCCAGTACTTC. It is translated as CATSSQMREQETQYF.

This clone showed up just a few times. The chain couples TRBV30 to TRBJ1-1, with D possibly TRBD1 on 6 matching bases. The CDR3 sequence is 13 residues long. V lost 8 bases to trimming and J lost 0 bases, with 13 bases between them. Germline CDR1 and CDR2: GTSNPN and SVGIG (reference sequence). CDR3 bases: TGTGCCCTGGTGGACAGCCTGAACACTGAAGCTTTCTTT. Its protein is CALVDSLNTEAFF.

This rearrangement joins TRBV25-1 to TRBJ2-3; 9 nucleotides agree with TRBD1. Germline V gives CDR1 MGHDK, CDR2 SYGVNS. The CDR3 totals 15 residues. The trim removed 3 bases at V and 4 bases at J, leaving 5 bases unmatched. The CDR3 coding sequence is TGTGCCAGCAGTGATCGGGGGACAGGGCCAGATACGCAGTATTTT. It yields the protein CASSDRGTGPDTQYF. The whole variable domain, remainder taken from reference TRBV25-1 and TRBJ2-3, is EADIYQTPRYLVIGTGKKITLECSQTMGHDKMYWYQQDPGMELHLIHYSYGVNSTEKGDLSSESTVSRIRTEHFPLTLESARPSHTSQYLCASSDRGTGPDTQYFGPGTRLTVL.